This passage covers 21 T cell receptor beta chains from one sample sequenced in a study of control samples from healthy donors and cancer patients. Produced via immunoSEQ multiplex PCR; TCRdb's table is partial and in-frame only. The data contain tens of thousands of clones, approximately 87% of them seen just once; the ten biggest clones take up approximately 50%. The sequenced sample was blood. Receptors were obtained from a man in his sixties in good health.

This chain uses TRBV7-2 with TRBJ1-2; D unresolved. The CDR3 runs 13 residues. Deletions cut 5 bases from V and 4 bases from J, with 11 bases between. Germline CDR1 is SGHTA and CDR2 is FQGNSA. This CDR3 is CASSPQEAYGYTF. In nucleotides, the CDR3 is TGTGCCAGCAGCCCTCAGGAAGCCTATGGCTACACCTTC.

Regarding this clone: Mismatch with germline at one junction end may stem from a read error. The chain is built from TRBV23-1 and TRBJ1-2; D is ambiguous. TRBV23-1 counts as an open reading frame of uncertain function. The CDR3 runs 16 residues. In DNA, the CDR3 is TGCGCCAGTAGTCCCCCCGGACGCGCCGCTAACTATGGCTACACCTTC. Translating gives CASSPPGRAANYGYTF.

The CDR3 coding sequence is TGTGCCAGCAGTTTCCGACAGGCCTCCTACGAGCAGTACTTC. Translation gives CASSFRQASYEQYF. The V and J genes are TRBV2 and TRBJ2-7; TRBD1 might be the D (6 bases). The CDR3 loop spans 14 amino acids. Trimming cost V 5 bases and J 0 bases, with 11 bases left between them. CDR1 is SNHLY, CDR2 FYNNEI, per germline.

The CDR3 coding sequence is TGTGCCAGCAGCTTGGGCAGGGTTTACTATGGCTACACCTTC. It yields the protein CASSLGRVYYGYTF. This rearrangement joins TRBV5-8 to TRBJ1-2, with TRBD1 as a possible D gene (5 bases). CDR1 and CDR2 from the germline V gene are SGHTS and YDEGEE. There are 14 residues in the CDR3. Trimming removed 0 bases at V and 3 bases at J, with 9 bases between.

This clone appeared a single time. The rearrangement links TRBV27 to TRBJ2-5; no reliable D call. The CDR3 consists of 13 residues. CDR1 is MNHEY and CDR2 is SMNVEV in the germline V gene (reference sequence). With 3 bases removed from V and 4 bases from J, the gap between germline ends came to 9 bases. In nucleotides, the CDR3 is TGTGCCAGCAGTTTTGATGTTAGAGAGACCCAGTACTTC. It yields the protein CASSFDVRETQYF.

The V call is TRBV11-2, the J call TRBJ1-4, with D hard to call. The length of the CDR3 is 15 residues. V was cut by 6 bases and J by 3 bases, with 14 bases left in between. Looked up from germline, CDR1 is SGHAT and CDR2 is FQNNGV. The CDR3 DNA reads as TGTGCCAGCAGTCCAAATGGGGTTGCTAATGAAAAACTGTTTTTT. Translated: CASSPNGVANEKLFF.

The chain joins TRBV2 to TRBJ2-3; a weak D match, TRBD1 (5 bases). The V and J ends lost 0 bases and 11 bases respectively, with 9 bases between them. The CDR3 consists of 12 residues. The germline gives CDR1 SNHLY, CDR2 FYNNEI. This CDR3 is CASSEALGQQYF. The CDR3 DNA reads as TGTGCCAGCAGTGAAGCCTTGGGGCAGCAGTATTTT.

This chain connects TRBV4-3 to TRBJ1-2; 8 positions match TRBD1. Germline CDR1 is LGHNA and CDR2 is YSLEER. The ends lost 4 bases at V and 5 bases at J; junction bases unmatched: 6. CDR3 length equals 14 residues. CDR3 nucleotides: TGCGCCAGCAGCCGAAGGACAGGGCCGTATGGCTACACCTTC. Protein sequence: CASSRRTGPYGYTF.

This chain links TRBV7-2 with TRBJ1-6; D ambiguous. Germline CDR1 is SGHTA and CDR2 is FQGNSA. CDR3 length: 13 amino acids. Trimming took off 1 base at V and 14 bases at J, with 12 bases between the two ends. This chain's CDR3 is CASSLEETMALHF. The CDR3 DNA follows: TGTGCCAGCAGCTTAGAGGAGACAATGGCCCTCCACTTT.

The sample holds a few counts of this clone. The gene calls are TRBV5-1 and TRBJ2-5; no reliable D call. Germline lookup yields CDR1 SGHRS and CDR2 YFSETQ. CDR3 length equals 14 residues. Between the trimmed V and J ends, which lost 5 bases and 0 bases, there was a span of 11 bases. The CDR3 here is CASRAGTYQETQYF. The CDR3, as DNA: TGCGCCAGCAGGGCAGGAACGTACCAAGAGACCCAGTACTTC.

This chain connects TRBV4-3 to TRBJ2-2; D possibly corresponds to TRBD1 (5 bases). The V end lost 4 bases, the J end lost 4 bases, and 13 bases lay between the germline ends. There are 15 residues in the CDR3. CDR1 is LGHNA, CDR2 YSLEER, per germline. CDR3 in amino acids: CASSPGDRRTGELFF. The CDR3 nucleotides read TGCGCCAGCAGCCCCGGAGACAGACGCACCGGGGAGCTGTTTTTT.

The chain is built from TRBV19 and TRBJ1-5; D not certain. The CDR3 length is 12 residues. Germline V CDR1 and CDR2: LNHDA, SQIVND (reference sequence). V was shortened by 2 bases and J by 6 bases, with 5 bases between the two germline ends. The CDR3 reads CASSISIQPQHF. In DNA form, the CDR3 reads TGTGCCAGTAGTATATCGATTCAGCCCCAGCATTTT.

The chain combines TRBV2 with TRBJ2-7; possible D gene TRBD2, 5 bases. The CDR3 length is 14 residues. With 3 bases removed from V and 0 bases from J, the gap between germline ends came to 9 bases. The germline gives CDR1 SNHLY, CDR2 FYNNEI. The CDR3 sequence is CASSDPGSSYEQYF. The CDR3 region has the DNA TGTGCCAGCAGTGATCCGGGGAGCTCCTACGAGCAGTACTTC.

This sequence joins TRBV2 and TRBJ1-1; TRBD1 is a possible D gene (5 bases). This CDR3 spans 14 amino acids. CDR1 and CDR2 (germline): SNHLY, FYNNEI. Trimming cost V 11 bases and J 5 bases, with 21 bases left between them. The CDR3 protein is CASAYSAPGTEAFF. The DNA for the CDR3 is TGTGCCTCAGCCTATAGCGCCCCAGGGACTGAAGCTTTCTTT.

This clone occurred once. V gene TRBV28 combines with J gene TRBJ1-1; D is ambiguous. This CDR3 has 14 amino acids. The V gene lost 3 bases and the J gene lost 0 bases, with 8 bases spanning the gap. The V gene's germline CDR1 is MDHEN and CDR2 SYDVKM. CDR3: CASSLYGLNTEAFF. The DNA of the CDR3 is TGTGCCAGCAGTTTGTACGGTTTGAACACTGAAGCTTTCTTT. Full variable domain (rest looked up from reference TRBV28 and TRBJ1-1): DVKVTQSSRYLVKRTGEKVFLECVQDMDHENMFWYRQDPGLGLRLIYFSYDVKMKEKGDIPEGYSVSREKKERFSLILESASTNQTSMYLCASSLYGLNTEAFFGQGTRLTVV.

V and J are TRBV30 and TRBJ2-3, with 7 bases that match TRBD1. V was clipped by 6 bases and J by 1 base; unmatched bases: 1. CDR1 is GTSNPN, CDR2 SVGIG, per germline (reference sequence). The CDR3 is made up of 12 amino acids. CDR3 sequence reads: CACTGGTDTQYF. CDR3 nucleotide sequence: TGTGCCTGCACAGGGGGCACAGATACGCAGTATTTT.

The chain carries TRBV5-8 and TRBJ2-7; TRBD1 agrees at 10 bases. This CDR3 has 16 amino acids. Germline CDR1 and CDR2: SGHTS and YDEGEE. V dropped 0 bases and J dropped 2; count of bases not matched to a gene: 5. CDR3 DNA sequence: TGTGCCAGCAGCTTGGATCGGACAGGGGGAACCTACGAGCAGTACTTC. It is translated as CASSLDRTGGTYEQYF.

V and J are TRBV6-6 and TRBJ1-1; D is perhaps TRBD1 (5 bases). Germline CDR1 reads MNHNY; CDR2 reads SVGAGI (reference sequence). V was pared by 2 bases and J by 2 bases, with 12 bases between. There are 15 residues in the CDR3. DNA of the CDR3: TGTGCCAGCAGTTACCAGGGCCTTCTCAACACTGAAGCTTTCTTT. It codes for CASSYQGLLNTEAFF.

This chain joins TRBV30 and TRBJ1-1; D not certain. Germline V gives CDR1 GTSNPN, CDR2 SVGIG (reference sequence). The CDR3 sequence is 13 residues long. The V end lost 0 bases, the J end lost 5 bases, and 10 bases lay between the germline ends. CDR3 nucleotides: TGTGCCTGGAGTGTAAGAAGGGATACTGAAGCTTTCTTT. Translated, it gives CAWSVRRDTEAFF.

The chain combines TRBV30 with TRBJ1-1, with D possibly being TRBD1 (6 bases). There are 13 residues in the CDR3. V lost 3 bases and J 1 base, leaving 9 bases between the germline ends. Germline CDR1 is GTSNPN and CDR2 is SVGIG (reference sequence). CDR3 loop: CAWRTGPNTEAFF. CDR3 nucleotide sequence: TGTGCCTGGAGGACAGGCCCGAACACTGAAGCTTTCTTT.

CDR3 nucleotides: TGCGCCAGCAGCCAAGGTCCCCGACAGGCTTCCTACAATGAGCAGTTCTTC. Its translation: CASSQGPRQASYNEQFF. This rearrangement joins TRBV4-3 to TRBJ2-1; tentatively, D is TRBD1 (6 bases). Trimming removed 1 base from V and 1 base from J, with 14 bases in between. Germline loops: CDR1 LGHNA, CDR2 YSLEER. This CDR3 has 17 amino acids.